A selection of T cell receptor beta chains follows, all from one sample in a study of T cell responses to AZD1222 COVID-19 vaccine. Clones were read by immunoSEQ multiplex PCR, and TCRdb kept only the in-frame ones, dropping some. This table has 90,000 to 150,000 clones, over 85% appearing once. The sequencing here drew on peripheral blood, taken on day 0 of AZD1222 vaccination. The receptors shown here come from an adult in good health. The CDR3 runs from the conserved cysteine through the conserved F or W. The D gene is left open where the match is weak. Size is stated for part of the rows, as once, few or many counts, or as a class when the clone is expanded.

D gene: TRBD2
clone size: .
J gene: TRBJ2-5
V gene: TRBV5-1
CDR3 DNA: TGCGCCAGCAGCCCAACTACTAGCGGCCAAGAGACCCAGTACTTC
CDR3 protein: CASSPTTSGQETQYF

D gene: .
clone size: .
J gene: TRBJ1-2
V gene: TRBV2
CDR3 DNA: TGTGCCAGCAGTGAAGAAACAGCTACTTATGGCTACACCTTC
CDR3 protein: CASSEETATYGYTF

D gene: .
clone size: .
J gene: TRBJ2-1
V gene: TRBV30
CDR3 DNA: TGTGCCCGATCATCGGGGCAGACCCCCGATGAGCAGTTCTTC
CDR3 protein: CARSSGQTPDEQFF

D gene: .
clone size: .
J gene: TRBJ2-1
V gene: TRBV5-1
CDR3 DNA: TGCGCCAGCAGCTTGGGCATGGGGGCGGGCAATGAGCAGTTCTTC
CDR3 protein: CASSLGMGAGNEQFF

D gene: .
clone size: .
J gene: TRBJ1-2
V gene: TRBV30
CDR3 DNA: TGTGCCTGGGCAGGTGCTAACTATGGCTACACCTTC
CDR3 protein: CAWAGANYGYTF

D gene: .
clone size: once
J gene: TRBJ1-1
V gene: TRBV24-1
CDR3 DNA: TGTGCCACCAGTGACCCTCGGCGCCCCACTGAAGCTTTCTTT
CDR3 protein: CATSDPRRPTEAFF

D gene: .
clone size: .
J gene: TRBJ2-3
V gene: TRBV5-4
CDR3 DNA: TGTGCCAGCAGCTTGATGGAGTTGGGATCTACAGATACGCAGTATTTT
CDR3 protein: CASSLMELGSTDTQYF

D gene: .
clone size: .
J gene: TRBJ1-2
V gene: TRBV3-1/TRBV3-2
CDR3 DNA: TGTGCCAGCAGCCAAGGTGGCAGCTACAGGGTGCACTATGGCTACACCTTC
CDR3 protein: CASSQGGSYRVHYGYTF

D gene: .
clone size: .
J gene: TRBJ1-1
V gene: TRBV5-4
CDR3 DNA: TGTGCCAGCAGCTCAGACTCCATGAACACTGAAGCTTTCTTT
CDR3 protein: CASSSDSMNTEAFF

D gene: .
clone size: .
J gene: TRBJ1-5
V gene: TRBV30
CDR3 DNA: TGTGCCTGGAGCAAAGGGGGGATTCGCAATCAGCCCCAGCATTTT
CDR3 protein: CAWSKGGIRNQPQHF

D gene: .
clone size: .
J gene: TRBJ2-4
V gene: TRBV11-2
CDR3 DNA: TGTGCCAGCAGCCTACTAGCATCGGACATTCAGTACTTC
CDR3 protein: CASSLLASDIQYF

D gene: .
clone size: .
J gene: TRBJ1-1
V gene: TRBV5-6
CDR3 DNA: TGTGCCAGCAGTCCCCGTGGGACACGTTCCCCCACTGAAGCTTTCTTT
CDR3 protein: CASSPRGTRSPTEAFF

D gene: .
clone size: once
J gene: TRBJ2-5
V gene: TRBV5-4
CDR3 DNA: TGTGCCAGCAGCCAAGGGACCCCGAGAGACCAAGAGACCCAGTACTTC
CDR3 protein: CASSQGTPRDQETQYF

D gene: .
clone size: .
J gene: TRBJ1-3
V gene: TRBV6-5
CDR3 DNA: TGTGCCAGCAGGACCACAGGGAGCTCTGGAAACACCATATATTTT
CDR3 protein: CASRTTGSSGNTIYF

D gene: .
clone size: .
J gene: TRBJ2-6
V gene: TRBV7-9
CDR3 DNA: TGTGCCAGTGGAGACTCTGGGGCCAACGTCCTGACTTTC
CDR3 protein: CASGDSGANVLTF

D gene: .
clone size: .
J gene: TRBJ1-3
V gene: TRBV9
CDR3 DNA: TGTGCCAGCAGCGTAGTTCCGGGCCTCTCTGGAAACACCATATATTTT
CDR3 protein: CASSVVPGLSGNTIYF

D gene: TRBD1
clone size: .
J gene: TRBJ1-3
V gene: TRBV28
CDR3 DNA: TGTGCCAGCAGCCCTTGGGAGGGGGCTTACTCATCTAACACCATATATTTT
CDR3 protein: CASSPWEGAYSSNTIYF

D gene: .
clone size: once
J gene: TRBJ1-3
V gene: TRBV18
CDR3 DNA: TGTGCCAGCTCACCCGGACAGTTTAATGGAAACACCATATATTTT
CDR3 protein: CASSPGQFNGNTIYF

D gene: .
clone size: .
J gene: TRBJ2-3
V gene: TRBV15
CDR3 DNA: TGTGCCACCAGCAGAGATCTCGGAGATACGCAGTATTTT
CDR3 protein: CATSRDLGDTQYF

D gene: .
clone size: .
J gene: TRBJ2-1
V gene: TRBV3-1/TRBV3-2
CDR3 DNA: TGTGCCAGCAGCCAAGGATGGGGCGGTCCCAATGAGCAGTTCTTC
CDR3 protein: CASSQGWGGPNEQFF

D gene: .
clone size: few
J gene: TRBJ2-2
V gene: TRBV27
CDR3 DNA: TGTGCCAGCCGAAGTGGGGGTTTGGAATCCGGGGAGCTGTTTTTT
CDR3 protein: CASRSGGLESGELFF

D gene: TRBD1
clone size: .
J gene: TRBJ2-1
V gene: TRBV7-6
CDR3 DNA: TGTGCCAGCAGCTTGACAGGGGGCGTCGATGAGCAGTTCTTC
CDR3 protein: CASSLTGGVDEQFF

D gene: TRBD1
clone size: .
J gene: TRBJ1-5
V gene: TRBV5-8
CDR3 DNA: TGTGCCAGCATCAACCCGACAGGGGGCAATCAGCCCCAGCATTTT
CDR3 protein: CASINPTGGNQPQHF

D gene: .
clone size: .
J gene: TRBJ2-3
V gene: TRBV19
CDR3 DNA: TGTGCCAGTAGTAGATCCTATCCCGGGGCCCTGGGGGCAGATACGCAGTATTTT
CDR3 protein: CASSRSYPGALGADTQYF

D gene: .
clone size: .
J gene: TRBJ1-3
V gene: TRBV11-2
CDR3 DNA: TGTGCCAGCAGCACATGGGACCCCTCTGGAAACACCATATATTTT
CDR3 protein: CASSTWDPSGNTIYF

D gene: .
clone size: .
J gene: TRBJ1-1
V gene: TRBV19
CDR3 DNA: TGTGCCAGTGCCGAGCGGGCCCTCTTTCCTGAAGCTTTCTTT
CDR3 protein: CASAERALFPEAFF

D gene: .
clone size: .
J gene: TRBJ1-2
V gene: TRBV5-1
CDR3 DNA: TGCGCCAGCAGCCTACGGGAAGCTAACTATGGCTACACCTTC
CDR3 protein: CASSLREANYGYTF

D gene: .
clone size: .
J gene: TRBJ1-1
V gene: TRBV4-1
CDR3 DNA: TGCGCCAGCAGCCTCGTGGGGGGGGCTGGCACTGAAGCTTTCTTT
CDR3 protein: CASSLVGGAGTEAFF

D gene: TRBD2
clone size: .
J gene: TRBJ2-1
V gene: TRBV5-4
CDR3 DNA: TGTGCCAGCCAGAGGGACTACCTTATCAATGAGCAGTTCTTC
CDR3 protein: CASQRDYLINEQFF

D gene: .
clone size: .
J gene: TRBJ1-6
V gene: TRBV27
CDR3 DNA: TGTGCCAGCAGTTTATCTCCGGTGGCAGGGGCTAATTCACCCCTCCACTTT
CDR3 protein: CASSLSPVAGANSPLHF

D gene: .
clone size: .
J gene: TRBJ2-3
V gene: TRBV2
CDR3 DNA: TGTGCCAGCACAGGAGACACGAAATGGGGCCCCACAGATACGCAGTATTTT
CDR3 protein: CASTGDTKWGPTDTQYF

D gene: TRBD1
clone size: few
J gene: TRBJ1-2
V gene: TRBV3-1/TRBV3-2
CDR3 DNA: TGTGCCAGCAGCCAAGCCTCAGACAGGGCTGGCTACACCTTC
CDR3 protein: CASSQASDRAGYTF